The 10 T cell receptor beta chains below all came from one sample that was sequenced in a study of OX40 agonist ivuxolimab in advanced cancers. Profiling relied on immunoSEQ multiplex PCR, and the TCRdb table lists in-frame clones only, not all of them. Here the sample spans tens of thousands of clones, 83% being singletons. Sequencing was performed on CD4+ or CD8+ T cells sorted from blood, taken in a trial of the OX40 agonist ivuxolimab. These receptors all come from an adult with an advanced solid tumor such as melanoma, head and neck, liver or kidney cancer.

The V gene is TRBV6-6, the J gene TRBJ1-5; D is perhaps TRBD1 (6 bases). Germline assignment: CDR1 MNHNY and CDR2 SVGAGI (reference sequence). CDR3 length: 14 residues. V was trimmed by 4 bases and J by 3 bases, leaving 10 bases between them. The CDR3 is CASSLGGHNQPQHF. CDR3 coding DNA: TGTGCCAGCAGTTTGGGGGGACACAATCAGCCCCAGCATTTT.

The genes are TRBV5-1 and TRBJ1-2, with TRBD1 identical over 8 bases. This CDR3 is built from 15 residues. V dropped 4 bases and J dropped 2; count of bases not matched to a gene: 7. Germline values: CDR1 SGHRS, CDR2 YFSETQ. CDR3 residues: CASSNQGAVNYGYTF. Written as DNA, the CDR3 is TGCGCCAGCAGCAATCAGGGGGCCGTAAACTATGGCTACACCTTC.

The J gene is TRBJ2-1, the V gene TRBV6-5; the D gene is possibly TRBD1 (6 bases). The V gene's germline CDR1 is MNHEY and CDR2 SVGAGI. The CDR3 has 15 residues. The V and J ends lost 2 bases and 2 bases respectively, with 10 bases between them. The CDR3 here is CASSYQDRPYNEQFF. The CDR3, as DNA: TGTGCCAGCAGTTACCAGGACAGACCCTACAATGAGCAGTTCTTC.

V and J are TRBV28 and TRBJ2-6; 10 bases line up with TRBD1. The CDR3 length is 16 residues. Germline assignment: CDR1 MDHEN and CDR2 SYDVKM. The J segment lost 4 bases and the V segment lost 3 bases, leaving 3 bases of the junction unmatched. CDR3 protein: CASSFRQGAGANVLTF. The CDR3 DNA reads TGTGCCAGCAGTTTCCGACAGGGGGCCGGGGCCAACGTCCTGACTTTC.

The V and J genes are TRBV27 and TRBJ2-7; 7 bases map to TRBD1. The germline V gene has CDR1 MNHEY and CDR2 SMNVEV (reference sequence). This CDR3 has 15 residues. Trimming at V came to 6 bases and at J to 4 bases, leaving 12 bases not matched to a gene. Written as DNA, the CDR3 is TGTGCCAGCAGCCTCACAGGGGTGGGCCTTTACGAGCAGTACTTC. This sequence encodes CASSLTGVGLYEQYF.

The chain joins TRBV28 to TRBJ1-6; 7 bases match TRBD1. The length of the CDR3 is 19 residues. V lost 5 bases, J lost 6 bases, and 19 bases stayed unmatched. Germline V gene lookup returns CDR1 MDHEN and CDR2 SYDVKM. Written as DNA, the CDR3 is TGTGCCAGCAGTGAAGGGTCAGGGGGAGGCGTAATTCCTAATTCACCCCTCCACTTT. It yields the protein CASSEGSGGGVIPNSPLHF.

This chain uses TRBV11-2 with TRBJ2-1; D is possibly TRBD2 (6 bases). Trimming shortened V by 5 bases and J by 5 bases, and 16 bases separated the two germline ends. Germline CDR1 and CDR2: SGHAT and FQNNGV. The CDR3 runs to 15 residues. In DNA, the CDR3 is TGTGCCAGCAGCCCCCGGGACTCGCTTAACAATGAGCAGTTCTTC. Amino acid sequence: CASSPRDSLNNEQFF.

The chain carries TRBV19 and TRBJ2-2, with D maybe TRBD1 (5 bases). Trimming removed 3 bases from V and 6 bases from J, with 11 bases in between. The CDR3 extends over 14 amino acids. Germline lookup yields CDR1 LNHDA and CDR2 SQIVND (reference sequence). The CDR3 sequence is CASSMYTGAGELFF. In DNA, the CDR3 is TGTGCCAGTAGTATGTATACAGGCGCCGGGGAGCTGTTTTTT. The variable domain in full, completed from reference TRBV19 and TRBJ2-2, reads DGGITQSPKYLFRKEGQNVTLSCEQNLNHDAMYWYRQDPGQGLRLIYYSQIVNDFQKGDIAEGYSVSREKKESFPLTVTSAQKNPTAFYLCASSMYTGAGELFFGEGSRLTVL.

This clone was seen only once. CDR3 in DNA: TGTGCCAGCACACGGGGGGGCAGTCAAGAGACCCAGTACTTC. The encoded protein is CASTRGGSQETQYF. The V gene is TRBV28, the J gene TRBJ2-5, with TRBD2 matching over 8 bases. The CDR3 covers 14 residues. Germline CDR1 and CDR2: MDHEN and SYDVKM. The V and J ends lost 7 bases and 2 bases, in that order; junction bases with no gene match: 6. Complete variable domain (other parts from reference TRBV28 and TRBJ2-5): DVKVTQSSRYLVKRTGEKVFLECVQDMDHENMFWYRQDPGLGLRLIYFSYDVKMKEKGDIPEGYSVSREKKERFSLILESASTNQTSMYLCASTRGGSQETQYFGPGTRLLVL.

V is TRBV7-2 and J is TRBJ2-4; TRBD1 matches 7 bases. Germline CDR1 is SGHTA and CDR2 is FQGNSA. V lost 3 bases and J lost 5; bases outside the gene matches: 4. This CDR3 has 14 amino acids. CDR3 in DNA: TGTGCCAGCAGCTTTACAGGGGCTCAAAACATTCAGTACTTC. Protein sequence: CASSFTGAQNIQYF.